This T cell receptor beta chain was captured in a study of blood T cell repertoires in COVID-19. The data were produced by immunoSEQ multiplex PCR, yet TCRdb's version contains in-frame clones alone and is incomplete. Of over 150,000 clones in the sample, roughly 84% were seen once. There are 14 residues in the CDR3. Unmatched junction bases numbered 5, after V lost 3 bases and J lost 2 bases. Germline CDR1 is SGHRS and CDR2 is YFSETQ. Sample: peripheral blood. The rearrangement uses TRBV5-1 and TRBJ2-7; 7 nucleotides match TRBD1. This TCR came from a woman older than 75 with active or convalescent COVID-19. The CDR3 coding sequence is TGCGCCAGCAGCTACGTGGGACAGACCTACGAGCAGTACTTC. This translates into CASSYVGQTYEQYF.